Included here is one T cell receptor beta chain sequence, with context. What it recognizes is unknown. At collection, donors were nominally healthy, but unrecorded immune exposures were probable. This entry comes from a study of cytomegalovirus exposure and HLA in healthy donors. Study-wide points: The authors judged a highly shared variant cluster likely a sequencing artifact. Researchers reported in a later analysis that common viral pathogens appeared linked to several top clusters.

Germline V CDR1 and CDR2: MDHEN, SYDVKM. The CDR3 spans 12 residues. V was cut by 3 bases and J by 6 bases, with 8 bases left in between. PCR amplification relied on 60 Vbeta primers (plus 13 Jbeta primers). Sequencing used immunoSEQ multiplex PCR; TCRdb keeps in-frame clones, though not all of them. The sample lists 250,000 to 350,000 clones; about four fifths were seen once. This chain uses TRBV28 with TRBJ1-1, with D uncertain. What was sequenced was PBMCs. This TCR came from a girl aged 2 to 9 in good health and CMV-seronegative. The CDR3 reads CASSLWGAEAFF. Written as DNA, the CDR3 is TGTGCCAGCAGTTTGTGGGGAGCTGAAGCTTTCTTT.